Each of the 26 T cell receptor beta chains below was sequenced from the same sample in a study of early T cells in non-severe SARS-CoV-2 infection. TCRdb recomputed calls from the 5' RACE reads with MiXCR, one row per CDR3 protein. Of roughly 69,000 distinct CDR3 sequences in the sample, almost 9% are singletons; the top ten hold roughly an eighth. The sequences come from whole blood, collected at baseline. These receptors were obtained from an adult who was a healthcare worker with PCR-confirmed SARS-CoV-2 infection or an uninfected control (not recorded which).

This clonotype was seen more than once but under ten times. V usage is TRBV7-8 and J usage is TRBJ2-3; 11 bases match TRBD2. The CDR3 runs 16 residues. Germline lookup yields CDR1 SGHVS and CDR2 FQNEAQ. V was clipped by 5 bases and J by 3 bases; unmatched bases: 7. DNA for the CDR3: TGTGCCAGCAGCCTCGTAGCGGGAGGGAGTACAGATACGCAGTATTTT. Translated, it gives CASSLVAGGSTDTQYF.

In its sample, this clonotype was seen many times. Here the CDR3 DNA reads TGTGCCAGCAGCTTACCTGGTAACCCCCCCAATGAGCAGTTCTTC. This gives the protein CASSLPGNPPNEQFF. The chain joins TRBV7-2 to TRBJ2-1; D is uncertain. V was trimmed by 2 bases and J by 6 bases, leaving 14 bases between them. Per the germline V gene, CDR1 is SGHTA and CDR2 is FQGNSA. The CDR3 is 15 residues long.

This clonotype was seen a few times. The rearrangement joins TRBV7-8 to TRBJ1-2; 7 bases are a match to TRBD1. Germline CDR1 reads SGHVS; CDR2 reads FQNEAQ. J was trimmed by 6 bases and V by 5 bases; bases with no gene match: 18. The CDR3 extends over 17 amino acids. CDR3 protein: CASSQLSPPTGIHGYTF. CDR3 sequence (DNA): TGTGCCAGCAGCCAATTATCCCCGCCGACAGGGATCCATGGCTACACCTTC.

The chain's CDR3 is CASSGQGVYEQYF. The CDR3 nucleotides read TGTGCCAGCAGCGGGCAGGGGGTCTACGAGCAGTACTTC. The chain couples TRBV21-1 to TRBJ2-7; the D call TRBD1 from the table was never checked on the DNA. TRBV21-1 is reported as a pseudogene. The CDR3 runs to 13 residues.

CDR3 DNA: TGTGCCAGCAGCTTAGGGACAGCGAACACTGAAGCTTTCTTT. Its translation is CASSLGTANTEAFF. The chain uses TRBV7-9 and TRBJ1-1; tentatively, D is TRBD1 (6 bases). Trimming took 1 base from V and 1 from J, leaving 7 bases between them. Germline V gene sequence: CDR1 SEHNR, CDR2 FQNEAQ (reference sequence). The CDR3 covers 14 residues.

This clonotype was detected a few times. V is TRBV14 and J is TRBJ2-1; D is unresolved. In germline, CDR1 is SGHDN, CDR2 FVKESK. The CDR3 covers 13 residues. The ends were cut back, 1 base at V and 4 bases at J, with 5 bases in the middle. The CDR3: CASSQVVYNEQFF. Here the CDR3 DNA reads TGTGCCAGCAGCCAAGTCGTATACAATGAGCAGTTCTTC.

In this sample, this clonotype turned up a few times. The chain joins TRBV7-3 to TRBJ2-3; 9 bases are a match to TRBD1. The CDR3 totals 14 residues. V was clipped by 5 bases and J by 3 bases; unmatched bases: 3. Per the germline V gene, CDR1 is SGHTA and CDR2 is FQGTGA. Written as DNA, the CDR3 is TGTGCCAGCAGCGCACAGGGGGCAACAGATACGCAGTATTTT. Translating it yields CASSAQGATDTQYF.

This clonotype has at least ten counts. V and J are TRBV6-2 or TRBV6-3 and TRBJ2-7; the match to TRBD1 covers 7 bases. This CDR3 comprises 12 residues. Trimming removed 6 bases from V and 5 bases from J; junction bases left unmatched: 4. From germline, CDR1 is MNHEY and CDR2 SVGEGT. Here the CDR3 reads CASSRQGHEQYF. The CDR3, as DNA: TGTGCCAGCAGCAGACAGGGTCACGAGCAGTACTTC.

The V gene is TRBV6-2 or TRBV6-3, the J gene TRBJ2-7, with TRBD1 matching 12 bases. CDR1 and CDR2 from the germline V gene are MNHEY and SVGEGT. CDR3 length: 13 residues. The trim removed 11 bases at V and 5 bases at J, leaving 7 bases unmatched. The CDR3 region is CAVQGQGANEQYF. The CDR3 nucleotides read TGTGCCGTCCAGGGACAGGGGGCCAACGAGCAGTACTTC.

The CDR3 DNA reads TGTGCCAGCAGTGAGATTTCAAGGCAGTTCTTC. Amino acids: CASSEISRQFF. The rearrangement links TRBV2 to TRBJ2-1; D not certain. This CDR3 is built from 11 residues. Trimming shortened V by 3 bases and J by 12 bases, and 9 bases separated the two germline ends. Looked up from germline, CDR1 is SNHLY and CDR2 is FYNNEI.

The rearrangement uses TRBV19 and TRBJ2-2, with D possibly being TRBD2 (5 bases). Trimming left V 6 bases short and J 7 bases short, with 12 bases between. From germline, CDR1 is LNHDA and CDR2 SQIVND (reference sequence). The CDR3 loop spans 13 amino acids. CDR3 in DNA: TGTGCCAGTAGCGGTTGGAGGAGCGGGGAGCTGTTTTTT. It specifies CASSGWRSGELFF.

V gene TRBV10-2 combines with J gene TRBJ2-1; 14 nucleotides line up with TRBD2. The V gene end was trimmed by 10 bases and the J gene end by 8 bases; junction bases not matched to a gene: 4. The CDR3 consists of 13 residues. From germline, CDR1 is WSHSY and CDR2 SAAADI. CDR3 DNA: TGCGCCACCCGACTAGCGGGAGGGGATGAGCAGTTCTTC. Translated, it gives CATRLAGGDEQFF.

V is TRBV19 and J is TRBJ2-1; either TRBD1 or TRBD2 may fit D (6 bases each). CDR1 LNHDA and CDR2 SQIVND come from the germline V gene (reference sequence). The CDR3 has 14 amino acids. V lost 5 bases and J lost 8, with 16 bases in between. The CDR3 loop reads CASSPWTAGYEQFF. The CDR3 DNA sequence: TGTGCCAGTAGTCCTTGGACAGCGGGCTATGAGCAGTTCTTC.

This chain connects TRBV20-1 to TRBJ2-1, with 10 bases that match TRBD2. The CDR3 is 14 amino acids. J lost 7 bases, V lost 5 bases, and 8 bases had no gene match. The germline V gene encodes CDR1 DFQATT and CDR2 SNEGSKA (reference sequence). The CDR3 loop reads CSARTGLAQNEQFF. As DNA, the CDR3 is TGCAGTGCTCGAACGGGACTAGCGCAGAATGAGCAGTTCTTC.

A few counts support this clonotype. The V and J genes are TRBV12-3 or TRBV12-4 and TRBJ2-5, with 9 bases fitting TRBD2. With 6 bases clipped from V and 5 bases from J, the junction kept 16 bases outside the gene matches. This CDR3 comprises 17 residues. CDR3 amino acids: CASSSTRGGRVLETQYF. The CDR3 DNA reads TGTGCCAGCAGCTCCACTCGGGGCGGGAGGGTCCTGGAGACCCAGTACTTC.

At least ten counts were recorded for this clonotype. The chain joins TRBV7-9 to TRBJ2-3; TRBD1 matches at 8 bases. Germline CDR1 is SEHNR and CDR2 is FQNEAQ (reference sequence). The trim removed 4 bases at V and 3 bases at J, leaving 3 bases unmatched. The CDR3 contains 14 residues. In DNA, the CDR3 is TGTGCCAGCAGCTACGGACAGGGAACAGATACGCAGTATTTT. Its translation: CASSYGQGTDTQYF.

The chain carries TRBV7-9 and TRBJ2-1; D is possibly TRBD1 (6 bases). CDR1 is SEHNR, CDR2 FQNEAQ, per germline (reference sequence). CDR3 size: 15 residues. Trimming took off 4 bases at V and 4 bases at J, with 14 bases between the two ends. The CDR3 DNA is TGTGCCAGCAGCTCAGGGGCGGGTATTTACAATGAGCAGTTCTTC. This codes for CASSSGAGIYNEQFF.

This clonotype was seen at least ten times. The chain has TRBV5-6 and TRBJ2-3; a weak D match, TRBD1 (5 bases). V was shortened by 4 bases and J by 5 bases, with 11 bases between the two germline ends. The CDR3 spans 13 residues. From germline, CDR1 is SGHDT and CDR2 YYEEEE. The CDR3 here is CASSLGLGDTQYF. As DNA, the CDR3 is TGTGCCAGCAGCCTGGGGCTAGGAGATACGCAGTATTTT.

This clonotype was picked up a small number of times. The J gene is TRBJ1-6, the V gene TRBV10-3, with D possibly matching TRBD1 (5 bases). CDR1 is ENHRY and CDR2 is SYGVKD in the germline V gene. V gave up 7 bases and J gave up 4 bases, with 11 bases separating them. The CDR3 is 14 residues long. The CDR3 nucleotides read TGTGCCATCACCTCTGACAGTTATAATTCACCCCTCCACTTT. It is translated as CAITSDSYNSPLHF.

This clonotype has a handful of counts. This sequence joins TRBV20-1 and TRBJ2-7, with D uncertain. The V and J ends lost 3 bases and 1 base respectively, with 16 bases between them. Germline V lookup: CDR1 DFQATT, CDR2 SNEGSKA (reference sequence). CDR3 length: 15 amino acids. The CDR3 bases are TGCAGTGCTAGCACAACGACTTGGGGATCCTACGAGCAGTACTTC. Residues: CSASTTTWGSYEQYF.

This clonotype was counted at least ten times. The chain is built from TRBV18 and TRBJ1-1; D is possibly TRBD1 (5 bases). This CDR3 region has 14 residues. The V end was cut by 2 bases, the J end by 3 bases, with 10 bases between. Germline values: CDR1 KGHSH, CDR2 LQKENI. For the CDR3, the DNA is TGTGCCAGCTCACCATTGGGGGTTGACACTGAAGCTTTCTTT. Its translation: CASSPLGVDTEAFF.

This clonotype was seen more than once but under ten times. The rearrangement links TRBV4-3 to TRBJ2-1, with 8 positions matching TRBD2. The CDR3 is 17 amino acids. CDR1 LGHNA and CDR2 YSLEER come from the germline V gene. The V and J ends lost 0 bases and 4 bases, in that order; junction bases with no gene match: 8. The CDR3 reads CASSQDQRGSLYNEQFF. CDR3 DNA sequence: TGCGCCAGCAGCCAAGATCAGCGGGGGTCGCTATACAATGAGCAGTTCTTC.

This chain links TRBV2 with TRBJ1-6; a weak D match, TRBD1 (6 bases). This CDR3 has 15 residues. Trimming shortened V by 1 base and J by 9 bases, and 13 bases separated the two germline ends. Looked up from germline, CDR1 is SNHLY and CDR2 is FYNNEI. The chain's CDR3 is CASSEVWAGASPLHF. The CDR3 DNA reads as TGTGCCAGCAGTGAAGTTTGGGCAGGGGCTTCACCCCTCCACTTT. Complete variable domain (other parts from reference TRBV2 and TRBJ1-6): EPEVTQTPSHQVTQMGQEVILRCVPISNHLYFYWYRQILGQKVEFLVSFYNNEISEKSEIFDDQFSVERPDGSNFTLKIRSTKLEDSAMYFCASSEVWAGASPLHFGNGTRLTVT.

This clonotype was observed many times. The rearrangement links TRBV5-1 to TRBJ2-4; D possibly corresponds to TRBD1 (5 bases). The CDR3 runs 14 residues. CDR1 SGHRS and CDR2 YFSETQ come from the germline V gene. The ends were cut back, 0 bases at V and 6 bases at J, with 10 bases in the middle. The CDR3 region has the DNA TGCGCCAGCAGCTTGGCAGGGTATGGAAACATTCAGTACTTC. Its translation: CASSLAGYGNIQYF.

The genes are TRBV11-3 and TRBJ2-5; 14 bases are a match to TRBD2. The CDR3 has 14 amino acids. CDR1 is SGHNT and CDR2 is YENEEA in the germline V gene. The V segment lost 5 bases and the J segment 13 bases; nucleotides outside the gene matches: 9. This chain's CDR3 is CASSPGTSGGLLYF. CDR3 DNA: TGTGCCAGCAGCCCGGGGACTAGCGGGGGACTATTGTACTTC.

There are a few counts of this clonotype. CDR3 sequence (DNA): TGCGCCAGCAGCTCAGGACAGGGTCCCTACGAGCAGTACTTC. Its protein product is CASSSGQGPYEQYF. The rearrangement links TRBV5-1 to TRBJ2-7; TRBD1 matches at 8 bases. Per the germline V gene, CDR1 is SGHRS and CDR2 is YFSETQ. With 3 bases clipped from V and 2 bases from J, the junction kept 4 bases outside the gene matches. This CDR3 contains 14 residues. Filled out from reference TRBV5-1 and TRBJ2-7, the complete variable domain reads KAGVTQTPRYLIKTRGQQVTLSCSPISGHRSVSWYQQTPGQGLQFLFEYFSETQRNKGNFPGRFSGRQFSNSRSEMNVSTLELGDSALYLCASSSGQGPYEQYFGPGTRLTVT.